This T cell receptor (beta chain) came from a study of human T cells and chemical hapten exposure. Study background: Enrolled patients were predominantly female and had alopecia areata, totalis or universalis.

Notes on the study in general: Expanded TCRs showed more large CDR3 clusters than pre-sensitization or healthy control sets.

Germline V CDR1 and CDR2: SGHRS, YFSETQ. This CDR3 is built from 14 residues. Trimming removed 0 bases at V and 0 bases at J, with 4 bases between. This clonotype was picked up many times. Its antigen is undetermined. In the original analysis: With a range of about 23,224 to 750,000, the median per sample was 95,638 TCRs. TCRdb redid the calling of the RACE reads with MiXCR, one entry per CDR3 protein. The V and J calls were not made by the authors but by TCRdb's processing. The sample holds roughly 380,000 distinct CDR3 sequences, around 5.5% seen once. Stated time point: pre-sensitization, week 0. Treatment reported: therapeutic diphenylcyclopropenone sensitization with weekly scalp DPC.

This chain links TRBV5-1 with TRBJ1-3, with D uncertain. The sample consisted of whole blood, taken in connection with sensitization to the hapten diphenylcyclopropenone (DPC). This TCR was sampled from a woman aged 45-59 years with alopecia areata. Some clones in this sample may be carry-over from other donors' samples. CDR3 in amino acids: CASSLEPSGNTIYF. The CDR3 coding sequence is TGCGCCAGCAGCTTGGAACCCTCTGGAAACACCATATATTTT.